Below, one TCR beta chain is given with its context. This clonotype was seen a handful of times. The antigen this receptor binds is unknown. Nothing much larger sits one base from this clone, and base qualities are not available. The data derive from a study of identical twins (TCRdb year 2016). Broadly, across the study: The study deep-sequenced TCR alpha and beta repertoires from monozygotic twins, unrelated adults of various ages and cord blood to test whether fetal clonotypes persist. To rule out contamination, replicate twin experiments were performed at different times with different library preparation protocols. What the study reported, not specific to this receptor: Compared with coincidental sharing between unrelated individuals, an excess of low generation-probability sequences was observed among out-of-frame TCR alpha sequences shared between twins. Recombination models systematically underestimated out-of-frame TCR alpha sharing in monozygotic twins but agreed with sharing between unrelated individuals. Zero-insertion analyses could be partly confounded by invariant T cells such as MAIT and iNKT, although diverse VJ usage argued against such confounding for most clonotypes. Because the same donors could not be followed over many years, conclusions were based on cross-sectional statistical analysis. Excess twin sharing in beta out-of-frame sequences was weaker because fewer shared sequences lowered the signal-to-noise ratio. Abundant cord blood beta clonotypes had fewer insertions, young adult naive repertoires showed a similar but weaker trend, and memory repertoires showed no such trend.

Libraries were made using 5' RACE. The run used an Illumina HiSeq 2000. Template switching introduced a universal primer binding site; the final cDNA contained a unique molecular identifier, enabling accurate counting of TCR cDNA molecules. First-strand cDNA for TCR alpha and beta chains was synthesized from specific primers in the conserved constant-segment region. To control for contamination, every cDNA library carried two barcodes: a SMART-Mk sample barcode plus Illumina barcodes. Two successive PCR steps introduced TruSeq adapter sequences along with Illumina sample barcodes. Sequencing of the TCR alpha and beta cDNA libraries was done on the Illumina HiSeq platform using custom primers. The authors' analysis ran thus. MiGEC was used to process raw reads and extract unique molecular identifiers, and MiXCR was used to find CDR3 positions. Recombination models were inferred per individual with the repgenHMM and IGoR tools using an EM algorithm. The tcR package in R was used for shared clonotype analysis, with sharing normalized by the product of cloneset sizes. Out-of-frame nonproductive sequences were analyzed to study raw recombination free of thymic and clonal selection effects. The raw public reads went through TCRdb reprocessing: fastp at Q25, MiXCR clone calling, in-frame beta chains kept. Rows matching on CDR3 protein sequence are summarized as one entry with the most common DNA and genes. Clone size and V and J calls follow TCRdb, not the original study. The sample table holds approximately 220,000 distinct CDR3 sequences, of which approximately 7.8% were seen once. More than 5% of the sample rests with the top ten.

The CDR3, from cysteine to phenylalanine, totals 11 residues. Only the CDR3 DNA is retained, 33 bases long and in frame from the first base. V is cut by 4 bases and J by 3 bases, and the space between the germline ends is 5 bases. The germline V gene specifies SGHRS as CDR1 and YFSETQ as CDR2. Only healthy Caucasian donors were included. Three pairs of female monozygotic twins, all aged roughly 18 to 29 years, were included in the twin cohort. CD4+ and CD8+ T cell populations were isolated with positive isolation kits from Invitrogen. Separately, the same data were catalogued under a study of yellow fever vaccine responses in identical twins. As the second publication notes: The T cell response to vaccination in identical twins was reported by the authors to appear partly convergent and partly personalized. Focusing on identical twins, the study followed the T cell clones that responded to the vaccine, and did so with precision.

The sequence came from a woman aged 18-29 years in good health. The sequence joins TRBV5-1 to TRBJ2-7; too little of a D gene remains to name it. What was sequenced was CD8+ T cells sorted from blood. The CDR3 sequence is CASSIDYEQYF. Here is the DNA: TGCGCCAGCAGCATCGACTACGAGCAGTACTTC.